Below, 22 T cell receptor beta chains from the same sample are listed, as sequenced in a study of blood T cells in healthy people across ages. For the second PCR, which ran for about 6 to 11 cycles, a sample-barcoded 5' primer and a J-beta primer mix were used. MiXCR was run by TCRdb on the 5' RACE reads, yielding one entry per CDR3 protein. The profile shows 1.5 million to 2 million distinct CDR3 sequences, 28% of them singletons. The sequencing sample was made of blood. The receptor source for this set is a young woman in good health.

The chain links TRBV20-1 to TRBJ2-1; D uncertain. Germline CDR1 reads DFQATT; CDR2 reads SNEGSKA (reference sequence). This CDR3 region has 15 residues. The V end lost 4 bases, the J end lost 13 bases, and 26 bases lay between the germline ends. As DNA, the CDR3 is TGCAGTGCTACCTACTCGGGCGCAAGAAAAGAGACCCAGTTCTTC. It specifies CSATYSGARKETQFF.

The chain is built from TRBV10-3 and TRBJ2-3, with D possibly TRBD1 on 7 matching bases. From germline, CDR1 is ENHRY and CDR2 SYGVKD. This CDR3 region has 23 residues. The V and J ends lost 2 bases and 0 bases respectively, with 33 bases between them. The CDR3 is CAISEPLLNHTSDRDSSTDTQYF. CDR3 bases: TGTGCCATCAGTGAGCCCCTGCTGAACCACACAAGCGACAGGGACTCTAGCACAGATACGCAGTATTTT.

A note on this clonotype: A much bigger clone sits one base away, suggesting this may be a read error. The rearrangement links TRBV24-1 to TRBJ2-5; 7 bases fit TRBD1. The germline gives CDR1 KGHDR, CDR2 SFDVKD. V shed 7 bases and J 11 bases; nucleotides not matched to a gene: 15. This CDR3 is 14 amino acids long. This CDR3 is CATSATGTDNEQYF. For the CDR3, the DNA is TGTGCCACCAGCGCAACCGGGACAGACAATGAGCAGTACTTC.

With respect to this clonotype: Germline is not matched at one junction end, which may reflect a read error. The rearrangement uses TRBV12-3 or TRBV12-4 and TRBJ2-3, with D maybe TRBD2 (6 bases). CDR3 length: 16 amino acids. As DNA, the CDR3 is TGTGCCAGCAGCCAATCCTCTAGCGCGAGCACAGATGCGCAGTATTTT. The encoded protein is CASSQSSSASTDAQYF.

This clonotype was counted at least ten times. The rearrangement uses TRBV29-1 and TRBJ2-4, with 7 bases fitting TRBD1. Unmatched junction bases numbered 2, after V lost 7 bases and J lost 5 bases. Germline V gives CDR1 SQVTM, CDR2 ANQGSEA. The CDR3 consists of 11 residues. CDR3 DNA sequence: TGCAGCGCCCAGGGGGAAAACATTCAGTACTTC. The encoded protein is CSAQGENIQYF.

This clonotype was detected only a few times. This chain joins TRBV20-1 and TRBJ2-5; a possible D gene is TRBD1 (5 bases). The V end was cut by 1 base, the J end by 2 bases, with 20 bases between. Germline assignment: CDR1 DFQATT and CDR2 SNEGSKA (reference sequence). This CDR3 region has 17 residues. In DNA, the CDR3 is TGCAGTGCTAGAGGGGGCGGAAGGGGCCGCTTACAAGAGACCCAGTACTTC. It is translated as CSARGGGRGRLQETQYF.

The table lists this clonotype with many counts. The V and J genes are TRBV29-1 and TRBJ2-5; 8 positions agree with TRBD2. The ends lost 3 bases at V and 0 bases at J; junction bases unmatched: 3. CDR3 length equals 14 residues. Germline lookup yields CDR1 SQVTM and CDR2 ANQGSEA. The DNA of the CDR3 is TGCAGCGTTGACCCAGCGGGGGACCAAGAGACCCAGTACTTC. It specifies CSVDPAGDQETQYF.

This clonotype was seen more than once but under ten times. CDR3 DNA: TGTGCCAGCAGTAGAGCGGGGGCCCTCACAGATACGCAGTATTTT. Encoded protein: CASSRAGALTDTQYF. The genes are TRBV12-3 or TRBV12-4 and TRBJ2-3; 8 bases align to TRBD2. The CDR3 contains 15 residues. With V trimmed by 5 bases and J by 2 bases, 6 bases remained unmatched.

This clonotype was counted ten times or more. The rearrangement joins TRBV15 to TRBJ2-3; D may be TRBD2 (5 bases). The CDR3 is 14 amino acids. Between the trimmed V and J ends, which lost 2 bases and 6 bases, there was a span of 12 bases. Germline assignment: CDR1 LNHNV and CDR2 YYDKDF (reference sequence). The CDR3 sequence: CATSRSKGVDTQYF. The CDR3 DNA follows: TGTGCCACCAGCAGATCTAAGGGAGTGGATACGCAGTATTTT.

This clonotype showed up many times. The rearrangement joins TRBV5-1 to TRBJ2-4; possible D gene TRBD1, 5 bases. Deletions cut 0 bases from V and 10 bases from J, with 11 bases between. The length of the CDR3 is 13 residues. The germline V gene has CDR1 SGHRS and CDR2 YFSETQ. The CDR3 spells CASSLAGMGIQYF. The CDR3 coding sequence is TGCGCCAGCAGCTTGGCAGGGATGGGGATTCAGTACTTC.

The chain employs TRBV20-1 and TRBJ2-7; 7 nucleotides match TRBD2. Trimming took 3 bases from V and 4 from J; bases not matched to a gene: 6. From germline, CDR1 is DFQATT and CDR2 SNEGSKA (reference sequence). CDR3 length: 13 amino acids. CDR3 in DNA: TGCAGTGCTAGTCCCTCGGGGGGATACGAGCAGTACTTC. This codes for CSASPSGGYEQYF.

The CDR3 nucleotides read TGTGCCAGCAGCAGGGGAGGCAGGGGCCCCGGGGAGCTGTTTTTT. Encoded protein: CASSRGGRGPGELFF. The V call is TRBV6-5, the J call TRBJ2-2; D is perhaps TRBD1 or TRBD2 (6 bases each). Germline V gene lookup returns CDR1 MNHEY and CDR2 SVGAGI. Trimming stripped 6 bases from V and 6 bases from J, with 17 bases between. CDR3 length: 15 amino acids.

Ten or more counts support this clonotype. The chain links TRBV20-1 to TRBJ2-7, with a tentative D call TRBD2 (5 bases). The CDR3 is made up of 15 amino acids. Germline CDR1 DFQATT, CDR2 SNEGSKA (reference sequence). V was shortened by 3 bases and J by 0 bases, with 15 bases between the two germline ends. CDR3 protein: CSASFGSAGSYEQYF. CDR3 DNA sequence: TGCAGTGCTAGCTTTGGTTCGGCGGGCTCCTACGAGCAGTACTTC.

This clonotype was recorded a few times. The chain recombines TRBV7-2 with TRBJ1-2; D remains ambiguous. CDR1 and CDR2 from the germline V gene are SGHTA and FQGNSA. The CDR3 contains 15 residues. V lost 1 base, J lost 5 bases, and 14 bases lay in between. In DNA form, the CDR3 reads TGTGCCAGCAGCTTAGACCAGTCACAACCGTATGGCTACACCTTC. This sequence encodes CASSLDQSQPYGYTF.

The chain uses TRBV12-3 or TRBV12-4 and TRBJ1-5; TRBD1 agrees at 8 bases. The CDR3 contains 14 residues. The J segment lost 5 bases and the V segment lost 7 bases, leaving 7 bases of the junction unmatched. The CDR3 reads CASTKDRVDQPQHF. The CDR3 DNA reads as TGTGCCAGCACCAAGGACAGGGTCGATCAGCCCCAGCATTTT.

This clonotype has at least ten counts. CDR3 bases: TGCGCCAGCAGTGAGAAGCCTAGCGGGCAGTTCTTC. Translation: CASSEKPSGQFF. The chain is built from TRBV10-2 and TRBJ2-1, with 7 bases lining up with TRBD2. CDR3 length: 12 amino acids. Germline loops: CDR1 WSHSY, CDR2 SAAADI. V was pared by 2 bases and J by 12 bases, with 4 bases of the junction left unmatched.

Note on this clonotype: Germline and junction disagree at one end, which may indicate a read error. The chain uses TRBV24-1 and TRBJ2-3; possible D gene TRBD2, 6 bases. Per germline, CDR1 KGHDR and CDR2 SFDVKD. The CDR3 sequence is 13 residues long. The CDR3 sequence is CATSPTSTDTQDF. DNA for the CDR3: TGTGCCACCAGTCCAACTAGCACAGATACGCAGGATTTT.

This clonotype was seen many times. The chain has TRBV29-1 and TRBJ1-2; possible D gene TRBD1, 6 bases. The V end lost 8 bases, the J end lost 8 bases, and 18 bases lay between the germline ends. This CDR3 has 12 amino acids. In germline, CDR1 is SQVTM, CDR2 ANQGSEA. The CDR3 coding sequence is TGCAGCTCCCGGGAGACAGGCGCCGGCTACACCTTC. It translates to CSSRETGAGYTF. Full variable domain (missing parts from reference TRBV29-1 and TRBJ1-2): SAVISQKPSRDICQRGTSLTIQCQVDSQVTMMFWYRQQPGQSLTLIATANQGSEATYESGFVIDKFPISRPNLTFSTLTVSNMSPEDSSIYLCSSRETGAGYTFGSGTRLTVV.

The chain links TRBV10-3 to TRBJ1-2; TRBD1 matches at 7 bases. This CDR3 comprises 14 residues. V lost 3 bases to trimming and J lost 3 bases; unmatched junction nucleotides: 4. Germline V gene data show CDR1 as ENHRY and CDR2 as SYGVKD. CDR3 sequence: CAISDRGVDYGYTF. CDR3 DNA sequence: TGTGCCATCAGTGACAGGGGGGTTGACTATGGCTACACCTTC.

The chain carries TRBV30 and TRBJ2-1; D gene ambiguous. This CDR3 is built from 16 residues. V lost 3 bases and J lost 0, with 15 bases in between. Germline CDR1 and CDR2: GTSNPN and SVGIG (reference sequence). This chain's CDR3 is CAWSESDAFSYNEQFF. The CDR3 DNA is TGTGCCTGGAGCGAGTCGGACGCCTTCTCCTACAATGAGCAGTTCTTC.

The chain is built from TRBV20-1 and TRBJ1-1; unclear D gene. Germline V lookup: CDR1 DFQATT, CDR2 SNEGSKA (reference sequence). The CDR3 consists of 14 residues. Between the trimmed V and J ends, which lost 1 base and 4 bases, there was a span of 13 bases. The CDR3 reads CSARVPTAGTEAFF. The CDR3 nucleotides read TGCAGTGCTAGAGTCCCCACTGCGGGCACTGAAGCTTTCTTT.

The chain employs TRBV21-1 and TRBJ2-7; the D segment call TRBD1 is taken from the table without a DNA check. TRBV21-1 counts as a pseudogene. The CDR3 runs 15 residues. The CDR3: CASSKGQGVPYEQYF. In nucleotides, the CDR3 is TGTGCTAGCAGCAAGGGACAGGGAGTCCCCTACGAGCAGTACTTC.